These 2 T cell receptor beta chains originate from one sample sequenced in a study of T cells after yellow fever vaccination. TCRdb fed the 5' RACE reads into MiXCR, producing one record per CDR3 protein. The table lists about 330,000 distinct CDR3 sequences, about 6.6% of them singletons, with over 15% in the top ten. Source: PBMCs, taken around 45 days after the first yellow fever vaccination. Receptors originate from a man younger than 35 who received the YFV17D yellow fever vaccine.

V and J are TRBV5-4 and TRBJ1-6; the D is unclear. The V and J ends lost 0 bases and 8 bases respectively, with 9 bases between them. Germline CDR1 and CDR2: SGHNT and YYREEE (reference sequence). This CDR3 has 14 residues. In DNA, the CDR3 is TGTGCCAGCAGCTTGGTTCGGCGAGATTCACCCCTCCACTTT. Protein: CASSLVRRDSPLHF. The whole variable domain, filled in from reference TRBV5-4 and TRBJ1-6, reads ETGVTQSPTHLIKTRGQQVTLRCSSQSGHNTVSWYQQALGQGPQFIFQYYREEENGRGNFPPRFSGLQFPNYSSELNVNALELDDSALYLCASSLVRRDSPLHFGNGTRLTVT.

The V gene is TRBV7-2, the J gene TRBJ1-5, with D unclear. Trimming took off 1 base at V and 3 bases at J, with 7 bases between the two ends. Germline lookup yields CDR1 SGHTA and CDR2 FQGNSA. The CDR3 sequence is 14 residues long. CDR3 protein: CASSLDTYNQPQHF. CDR3 sequence (DNA): TGTGCCAGCAGCTTAGACACATACAATCAGCCCCAGCATTTT.